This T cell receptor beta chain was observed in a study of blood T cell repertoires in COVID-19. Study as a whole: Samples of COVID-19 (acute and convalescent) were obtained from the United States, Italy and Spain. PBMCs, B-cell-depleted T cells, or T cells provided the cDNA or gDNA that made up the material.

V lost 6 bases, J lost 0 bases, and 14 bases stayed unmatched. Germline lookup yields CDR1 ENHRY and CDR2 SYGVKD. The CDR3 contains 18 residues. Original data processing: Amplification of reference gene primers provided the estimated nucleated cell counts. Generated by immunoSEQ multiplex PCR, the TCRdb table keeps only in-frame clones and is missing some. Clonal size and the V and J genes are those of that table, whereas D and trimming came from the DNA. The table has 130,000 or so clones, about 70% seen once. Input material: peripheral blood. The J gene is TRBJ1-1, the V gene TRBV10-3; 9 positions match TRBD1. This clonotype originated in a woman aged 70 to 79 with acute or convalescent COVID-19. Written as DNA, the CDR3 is TGTGCCATCAGGGCCGGGACGGGACAGGGAAACATGAACACTGAAGCTTTCTTT. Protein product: CAIRAGTGQGNMNTEAFF.